This T cell receptor (beta chain) derives from a study of T cell clonotyping in hematopoietic cell transplantation. The study's findings and limits: At the given depth, recipient repertoires were over 97% de novo clonotypes. Recipient TCR diversity dropped after transplant; expanded clonotypes rose from day 30 to 180. Broader posttransplant TCR repertoire diversity was predicted by graft donor and pretransplant recipient Inverse Simpson Index values. Without cell sorting, CD4 versus CD8 contributions remain unresolved.

As concerns this clone: Its antigen is undetermined.

Per germline, CDR1 SGHTA and CDR2 FQGNSA. This CDR3 is built from 14 residues. V gave up 0 bases and J gave up 2 bases, with 7 bases separating them. Generated by immunoSEQ multiplex PCR, the TCRdb table keeps only in-frame clones and is missing some. The table lists under 7,000 clones, approximately 87% of them singletons. The clonotype originates from a female patient aged 35-55 years who had an allogeneic stem cell transplant from a related donor, so the T cells may come from the graft donor. Some clones in this sample may be carry-over from other donors' samples. The sequences come from peripheral blood mononuclear cells, collected 100 days after allogeneic stem cell transplant. The V call is TRBV7-2, the J call TRBJ1-1; TRBD1 is a possible D gene (5 bases). The CDR3 nucleotides read TGTGCCAGCAGCTTAGCAGGGGCTAACACTGAAGCTTTCTTT. Amino acid sequence: CASSLAGANTEAFF.